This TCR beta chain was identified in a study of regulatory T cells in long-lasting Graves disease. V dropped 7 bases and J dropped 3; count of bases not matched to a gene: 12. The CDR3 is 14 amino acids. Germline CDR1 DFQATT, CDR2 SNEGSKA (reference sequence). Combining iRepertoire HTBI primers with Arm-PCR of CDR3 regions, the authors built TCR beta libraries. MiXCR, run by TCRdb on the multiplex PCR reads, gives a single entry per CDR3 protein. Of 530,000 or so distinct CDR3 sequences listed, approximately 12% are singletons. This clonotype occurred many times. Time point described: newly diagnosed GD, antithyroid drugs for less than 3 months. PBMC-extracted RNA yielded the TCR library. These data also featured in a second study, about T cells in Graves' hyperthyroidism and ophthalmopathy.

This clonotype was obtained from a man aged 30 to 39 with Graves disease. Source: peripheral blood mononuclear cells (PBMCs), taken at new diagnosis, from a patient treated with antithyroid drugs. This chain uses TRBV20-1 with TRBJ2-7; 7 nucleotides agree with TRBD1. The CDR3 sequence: CSVSTGLSGYEQYF. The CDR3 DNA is TGCAGTGTCTCGACAGGGTTGAGTGGCTACGAGCAGTACTTC.